One sample yielded the 6 T cell receptor beta chains listed below, sequenced in a study of Ad26.COV2.S vaccination and SARS-CoV-2 variants. Treatment described: about 20 received Ad26.COV2.S at low or high dose, single or two shots; several received placebo; per-sample allocation not given. Samples came from day 63 after the first vaccine or placebo injection. Generated by immunoSEQ multiplex PCR, the TCRdb table keeps only in-frame clones and is missing some. This table has about 350,000 clones, roughly 90% appearing once. The input for sequencing was peripheral blood, taken in a trial of Ad26.COV2.S vaccine versus placebo. Receptor source: a person aged 18-65 years who received the Ad26.COV2.S COVID-19 vaccine or a placebo.

This clone was recorded once. This chain joins TRBV5-1 and TRBJ2-1; possible D gene TRBD2, 6 bases. Germline lookup yields CDR1 SGHRS and CDR2 YFSETQ. V lost 6 bases, J lost 2 bases, and 15 bases lay in between. The CDR3 totals 15 residues. The CDR3 here is CASTLAEPTYNEQFF. DNA for the CDR3: TGCGCCAGCACTTTAGCGGAGCCGACCTACAATGAGCAGTTCTTC.

The V and J genes are TRBV6-5 and TRBJ2-7, with a tentative D call TRBD1 (5 bases). In germline, CDR1 is MNHEY, CDR2 SVGAGI. The CDR3 has 15 residues. V dropped 6 bases and J dropped 0 bases, with 15 bases sitting between them. CDR3 protein: CASSSQALFSYEQYF. DNA for the CDR3: TGTGCCAGCAGCTCACAGGCTTTATTCTCCTACGAGCAGTACTTC.

The chain employs TRBV9 and TRBJ1-3; D unclear. The ends were cut back, 3 bases at V and 0 bases at J, with 10 bases in the middle. The germline CDR1 and CDR2 sequences are SGDLS and YYNGEE. The CDR3 spans 15 residues. In nucleotides, the CDR3 is TGTGCCAGCAGCGAATCTCCTAGCTCTGGAAACACCATATATTTT. It specifies CASSESPSSGNTIYF.

In its sample, this clone was seen once. In nucleotides, the CDR3 is TGTGCTAGTGGTAGCGGGAGAAATGCAGATACGCAGTATTTT. This translates into CASGSGRNADTQYF. This chain connects TRBV12-5 to TRBJ2-3; TRBD2 agrees at 8 bases. CDR1 LGHNT and CDR2 FRNRAP come from the germline V gene. The CDR3 runs 14 residues. Losses at the gene ends were 5 bases for V and 4 bases for J; bases not matched to a gene: 5.

V usage is TRBV15 and J usage is TRBJ2-5; D might be TRBD2 (5 bases). CDR1 LNHNV and CDR2 YYDKDF come from the germline V gene (reference sequence). Trimming stripped 1 base from V and 1 base from J, with 10 bases between. The CDR3 consists of 15 residues. CDR3 nucleotides: TGTGCCACCAGCAGAGTCGGGGTACTCCAAGAGACCCAGTACTTC. This codes for CATSRVGVLQETQYF.

The V and J genes are TRBV29-1 and TRBJ1-2; 9 bases match TRBD1. After removal of 2 bases from V and 0 bases from J, the junction contained 10 bases not matched to a gene. CDR3 length: 17 amino acids. Germline values: CDR1 SQVTM, CDR2 ANQGSEA. CDR3 protein: CSVELYDRGLANYGYTF. The CDR3 nucleotides are TGCAGCGTTGAACTATACGACAGGGGGTTAGCTAACTATGGCTACACCTTC.